The next 6 T cell receptor beta chains were all read from a single sample in a study of technical replicates of blood from a few donors. Clones were read by immunoSEQ multiplex PCR, and TCRdb kept only the in-frame ones, dropping some. The data contain roughly 100,000 clones, about 94% of them singletons. The sequencing sample was made of T cells isolated from PBMCs. The receptors here all came from a human donor in good health.

This rearrangement joins TRBV4-1 to TRBJ1-4; 12 bases align to TRBD1. Germline V CDR1 and CDR2: MGHRA, YSYEKL. The J segment lost 8 bases and the V segment lost 1 base, leaving 11 bases of the junction unmatched. The CDR3 loop spans 18 amino acids. The CDR3 here is CASSQAIPRDRGQEKLFF. In nucleotides, the CDR3 is TGCGCCAGCAGCCAAGCGATCCCGAGGGACAGGGGGCAAGAAAAACTGTTTTTT.

V usage is TRBV18 and J usage is TRBJ2-1; 10 bases match TRBD1. CDR1 is KGHSH, CDR2 LQKENI, per germline. This CDR3 is built from 13 residues. V was pared by 6 bases and J by 4 bases, with 0 bases of the junction left unmatched. CDR3 nucleotide sequence: TGTGCCAGCTCGGGACAGGGGTACAATGAGCAGTTCTTC. As protein: CASSGQGYNEQFF.

The J gene is TRBJ2-7, the V gene TRBV27, with unresolved D. Germline CDR1 reads MNHEY; CDR2 reads SMNVEV (reference sequence). The V and J ends lost 6 bases and 5 bases respectively, with 17 bases between them. The CDR3 has 14 residues. As DNA, the CDR3 is TGTGCCAGCAGGCCCGGCGGTTTCGTCCACGAGCAGTACTTC. This translates into CASRPGGFVHEQYF.

The V gene is TRBV2, the J gene TRBJ2-7; 8 bases align to TRBD1. Losses at the gene ends were 5 bases for V and 3 bases for J; bases not matched to a gene: 6. Germline V gives CDR1 SNHLY, CDR2 FYNNEI. The CDR3 covers 14 residues. The CDR3 sequence: CASSPGTGIYEQYF. For the CDR3, the DNA is TGTGCCAGCAGTCCCGGGACAGGCATCTACGAGCAGTACTTC.

The J gene is TRBJ1-6, the V gene TRBV12-2. TRBV12-2 is given as a pseudogene. This CDR3 has 13 amino acids. Here the CDR3 DNA reads TGTGCAAGTCGCCTACCCAAACATTCACCCCTCCACTTT. It is translated as CASRLPKHSPLHF.

Notes on this clone: The sample holds other DNA sequences that translate to the same CDR3. The CDR3 DNA reads TGTGCCAGCAGTCCGGGACAGGGCGGCTATGGCTACACCTTC. It yields the protein CASSPGQGGYGYTF. V gene TRBV28 combines with J gene TRBJ1-2; 9 positions match TRBD1. J lost 4 bases, V lost 5 bases, and 5 bases had no gene match. Germline values: CDR1 MDHEN, CDR2 SYDVKM. CDR3 length equals 14 residues.